Each of the 8 T cell receptor beta chains below was sequenced from the same sample in a study of blood T cell repertoires in COVID-19. Sequencing was performed with immunoSEQ multiplex PCR; in TCRdb, only in-frame clones are kept and a portion is missing. The sample holds roughly 100,000 clones; approximately 84% are singletons and the top ten take more than 9%. Material for sequencing was peripheral blood. The source is a man aged 35 to 55 with active or convalescent COVID-19.

The chain couples TRBV3-1 (or the pseudogene TRBV3-2) to TRBJ2-5, with TRBD2 as a possible D gene (5 bases). The CDR3 length is 15 residues. In germline, CDR1 is LGHDT, CDR2 YNNKEL (reference sequence). V was pared by 4 bases and J by 5 bases, with 17 bases between. CDR3 residues: CASSPGVNGGETQYF. For the CDR3, the DNA is TGTGCCAGCAGCCCCGGGGTAAATGGTGGGGAGACCCAGTACTTC.

V is TRBV2 and J is TRBJ1-2; 7 nucleotides align to TRBD1. Trimming removed 3 bases from V and 4 bases from J; junction bases left unmatched: 5. Germline V lookup: CDR1 SNHLY, CDR2 FYNNEI. The CDR3 loop spans 14 amino acids. The CDR3 protein is CASSDADRVYGYTF. In DNA, the CDR3 is TGTGCCAGCAGTGATGCCGACAGGGTCTATGGCTACACCTTC.

This clone appeared a few times. The genes are TRBV14 and TRBJ2-7, with 10 positions matching TRBD2. The ends lost 3 bases at V and 3 bases at J; junction bases unmatched: 5. The CDR3 loop spans 15 amino acids. The V gene's germline CDR1 is SGHDN and CDR2 FVKESK. CDR3 in DNA: TGTGCCAGCAGCCAGGCTAGCGGGAGTTACTACGAGCAGTACTTC. This sequence encodes CASSQASGSYYEQYF.

This clone was seen just once. This chain joins TRBV5-1 and TRBJ1-1, with a tentative D call TRBD1 (5 bases). Germline CDR1 reads SGHRS; CDR2 reads YFSETQ. The CDR3 covers 14 residues. V was pared by 5 bases and J by 4 bases, with 15 bases between. CDR3 sequence (DNA): TGCGCCAGCAGTGTCAAGGGGCCGAGCACTGAAGCTTTCTTT. It specifies CASSVKGPSTEAFF.

This clone showed up just once. The chain is built from TRBV30 and TRBJ1-3; a weak D match, TRBD1 (5 bases). V lost 3 bases and J 0 bases, leaving 9 bases between the germline ends. The CDR3 runs to 14 residues. Germline CDR1 is GTSNPN and CDR2 is SVGIG (reference sequence). The CDR3 loop is CAWSGGFSGNTIYF. CDR3 coding DNA: TGTGCCTGGAGCGGGGGGTTCTCTGGAAACACCATATATTTT.

This clone was seen more than once but under ten times. The chain links TRBV12-5 to TRBJ1-6; the D is unclear. The CDR3 runs 17 residues. The V gene's germline CDR1 is LGHNT and CDR2 FRNRAP. Trimming removed 5 bases at V and 6 bases at J, with 20 bases between. The CDR3 region is CASGPTGLSLGNSPLHF. In DNA form, the CDR3 reads TGTGCTAGTGGTCCGACCGGACTTTCTCTGGGTAATTCACCCCTCCACTTT.

DNA for the CDR3: TGTGCCAGCAGTGACCCAGCAAGCGGAAGGAATGAGCAGTTCTTC. Translation gives CASSDPASGRNEQFF. The chain joins TRBV6-4 to TRBJ2-1; perhaps TRBD2 as D (5 bases). Trimming shortened V by 2 bases and J by 7 bases, and 15 bases separated the two germline ends. The CDR3 sequence is 15 residues long. Germline loops: CDR1 MRHNA, CDR2 SNTAGT.

This chain uses TRBV19 with TRBJ1-5; D is perhaps TRBD1 (6 bases). The CDR3 sequence is 15 residues long. In germline, CDR1 is LNHDA, CDR2 SQIVND (reference sequence). V gave up 6 bases and J gave up 4 bases, with 16 bases separating them. The CDR3: CASSRTADRNQPQHF. CDR3 bases: TGTGCCAGTAGCCGGACAGCCGACCGAAATCAGCCCCAGCATTTT.